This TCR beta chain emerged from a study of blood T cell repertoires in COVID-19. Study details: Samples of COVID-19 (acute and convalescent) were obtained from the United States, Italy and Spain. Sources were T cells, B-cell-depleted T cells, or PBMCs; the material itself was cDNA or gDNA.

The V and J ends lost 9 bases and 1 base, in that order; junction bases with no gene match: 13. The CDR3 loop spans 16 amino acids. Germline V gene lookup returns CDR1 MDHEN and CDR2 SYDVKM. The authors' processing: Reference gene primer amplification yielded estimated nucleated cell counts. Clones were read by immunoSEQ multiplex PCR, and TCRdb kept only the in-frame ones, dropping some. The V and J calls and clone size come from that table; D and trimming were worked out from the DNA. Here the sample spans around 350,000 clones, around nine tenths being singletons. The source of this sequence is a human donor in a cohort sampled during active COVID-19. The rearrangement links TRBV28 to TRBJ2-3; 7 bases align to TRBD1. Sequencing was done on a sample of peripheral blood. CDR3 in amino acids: CASRAGGRGGTDTQYF. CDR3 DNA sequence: TGTGCCAGTAGGGCAGGGGGTAGGGGAGGCACAGATACGCAGTATTTT. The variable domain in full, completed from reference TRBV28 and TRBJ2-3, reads DVKVTQSSRYLVKRTGEKVFLECVQDMDHENMFWYRQDPGLGLRLIYFSYDVKMKEKGDIPEGYSVSREKKERFSLILESASTNQTSMYLCASRAGGRGGTDTQYFGPGTRLTVL.